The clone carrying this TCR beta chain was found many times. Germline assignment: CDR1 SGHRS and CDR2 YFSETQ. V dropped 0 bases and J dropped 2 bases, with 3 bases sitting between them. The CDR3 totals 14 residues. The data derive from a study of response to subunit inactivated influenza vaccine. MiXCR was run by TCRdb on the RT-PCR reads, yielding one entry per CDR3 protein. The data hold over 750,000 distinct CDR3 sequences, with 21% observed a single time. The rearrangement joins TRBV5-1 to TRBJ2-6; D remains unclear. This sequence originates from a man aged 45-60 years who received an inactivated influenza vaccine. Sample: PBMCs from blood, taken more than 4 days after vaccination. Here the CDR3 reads CASSLGAGANVLTF. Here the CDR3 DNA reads TGCGCCAGCAGCTTGGGAGCTGGGGCCAACGTCCTGACTTTC.